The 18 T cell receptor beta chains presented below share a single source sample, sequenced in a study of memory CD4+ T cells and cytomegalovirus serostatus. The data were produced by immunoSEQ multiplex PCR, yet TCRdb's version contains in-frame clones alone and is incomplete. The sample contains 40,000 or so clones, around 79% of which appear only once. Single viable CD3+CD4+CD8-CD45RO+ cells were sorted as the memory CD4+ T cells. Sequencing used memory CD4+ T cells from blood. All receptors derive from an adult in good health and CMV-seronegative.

The CDR3 nucleotides read TGTGCCAGCTCACAGGGGGCGTCTATTCGGGACTATGGCTACACCTTC. Residues: CASSQGASIRDYGYTF. The V call is TRBV18, the J call TRBJ1-2, with 7 bases fitting TRBD1. The V segment lost 4 bases and the J segment 3 bases; nucleotides outside the gene matches: 11. CDR3 size: 16 residues. Germline loops: CDR1 KGHSH, CDR2 LQKENI.

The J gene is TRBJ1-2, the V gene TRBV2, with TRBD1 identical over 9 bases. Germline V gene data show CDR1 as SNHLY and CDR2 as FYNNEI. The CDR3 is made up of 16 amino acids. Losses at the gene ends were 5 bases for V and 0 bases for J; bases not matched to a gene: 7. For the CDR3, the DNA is TGTGCCAGCAGTCGGGACAGGGATCCTTCTAACTATGGCTACACCTTC. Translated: CASSRDRDPSNYGYTF.

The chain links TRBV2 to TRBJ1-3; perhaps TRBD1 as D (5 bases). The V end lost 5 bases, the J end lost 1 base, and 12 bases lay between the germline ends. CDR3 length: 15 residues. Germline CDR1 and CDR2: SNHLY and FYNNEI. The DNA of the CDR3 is TGTGCCAGCAGTTCCCGTGGGGGGTCTGGAAACACCATATATTTT. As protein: CASSSRGGSGNTIYF.

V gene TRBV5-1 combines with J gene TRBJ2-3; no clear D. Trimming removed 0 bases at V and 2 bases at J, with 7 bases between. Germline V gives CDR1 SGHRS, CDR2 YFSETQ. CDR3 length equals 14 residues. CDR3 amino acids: CASSLAQPTDTQYF. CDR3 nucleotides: TGCGCCAGCAGCTTGGCTCAGCCCACAGATACGCAGTATTTT. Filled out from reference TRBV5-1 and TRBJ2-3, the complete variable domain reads KAGVTQTPRYLIKTRGQQVTLSCSPISGHRSVSWYQQTPGQGLQFLFEYFSETQRNKGNFPGRFSGRQFSNSRSEMNVSTLELGDSALYLCASSLAQPTDTQYFGPGTRLTVL.

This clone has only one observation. CDR3 DNA: TGTGCCTGGAGTGTCCCTAGAGGGACCCTCAGCGGAAACACCATATATTTT. Its protein is CAWSVPRGTLSGNTIYF. This sequence joins TRBV30 and TRBJ1-3; weak D call: TRBD1 (5 bases). CDR1 is GTSNPN, CDR2 SVGIG, per germline (reference sequence). V shed 0 bases and J shed 4 bases, with 19 bases lying between them. This CDR3 is 17 amino acids long.

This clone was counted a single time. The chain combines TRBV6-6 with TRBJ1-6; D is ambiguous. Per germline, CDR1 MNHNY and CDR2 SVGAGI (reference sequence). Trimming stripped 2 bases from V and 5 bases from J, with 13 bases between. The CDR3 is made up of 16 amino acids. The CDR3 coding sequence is TGTGCCAGCAGTTACGGGGAAACAGCCGATAATTCACCCCTCCACTTT. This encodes CASSYGETADNSPLHF.

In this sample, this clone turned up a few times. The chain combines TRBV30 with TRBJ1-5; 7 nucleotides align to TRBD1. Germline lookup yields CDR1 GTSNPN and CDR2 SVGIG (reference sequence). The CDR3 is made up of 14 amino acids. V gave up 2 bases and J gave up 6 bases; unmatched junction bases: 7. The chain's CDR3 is CAWSTRGGGQPQHF. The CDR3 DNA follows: TGTGCCTGGAGTACCAGGGGGGGAGGTCAGCCCCAGCATTTT.

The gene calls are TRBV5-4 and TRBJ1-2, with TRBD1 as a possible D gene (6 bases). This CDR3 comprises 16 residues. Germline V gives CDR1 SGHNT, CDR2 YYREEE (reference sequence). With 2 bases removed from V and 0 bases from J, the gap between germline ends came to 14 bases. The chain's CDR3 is CASSFGTYVPNYGYTF. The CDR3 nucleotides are TGTGCCAGCAGCTTCGGGACATATGTTCCTAACTATGGCTACACCTTC.

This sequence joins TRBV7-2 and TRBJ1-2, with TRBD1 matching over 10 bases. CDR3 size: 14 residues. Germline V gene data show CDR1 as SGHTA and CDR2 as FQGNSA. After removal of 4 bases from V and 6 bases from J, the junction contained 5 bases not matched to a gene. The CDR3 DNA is TGTGCCAGCAGCTCGGGACAGGGGACGGATGGCTACACCTTC. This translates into CASSSGQGTDGYTF.

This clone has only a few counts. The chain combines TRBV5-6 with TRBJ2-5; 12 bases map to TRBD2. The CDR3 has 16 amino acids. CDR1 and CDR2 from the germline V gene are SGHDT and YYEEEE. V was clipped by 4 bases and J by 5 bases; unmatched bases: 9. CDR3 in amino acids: CASSPNLAGGPETQYF. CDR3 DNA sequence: TGTGCCAGCAGCCCAAATCTAGCGGGGGGGCCGGAGACCCAGTACTTC.

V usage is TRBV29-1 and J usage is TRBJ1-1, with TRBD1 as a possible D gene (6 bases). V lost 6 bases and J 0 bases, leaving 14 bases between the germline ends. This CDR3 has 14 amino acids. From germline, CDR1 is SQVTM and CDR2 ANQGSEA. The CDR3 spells CSVRWGAMNTEAFF. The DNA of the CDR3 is TGCAGCGTAAGGTGGGGGGCTATGAACACTGAAGCTTTCTTT. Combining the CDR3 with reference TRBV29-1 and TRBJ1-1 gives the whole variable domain SAVISQKPSRDICQRGTSLTIQCQVDSQVTMMFWYRQQPGQSLTLIATANQGSEATYESGFVIDKFPISRPNLTFSTLTVSNMSPEDSSIYLCSVRWGAMNTEAFFGQGTRLTVV.

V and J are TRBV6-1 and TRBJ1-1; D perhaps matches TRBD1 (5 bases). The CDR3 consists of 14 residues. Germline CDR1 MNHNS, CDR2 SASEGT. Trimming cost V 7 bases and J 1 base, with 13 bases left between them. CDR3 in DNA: TGTGCCAGCAACGGTGGGGCGTGGAACACTGAAGCTTTCTTT. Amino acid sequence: CASNGGAWNTEAFF.

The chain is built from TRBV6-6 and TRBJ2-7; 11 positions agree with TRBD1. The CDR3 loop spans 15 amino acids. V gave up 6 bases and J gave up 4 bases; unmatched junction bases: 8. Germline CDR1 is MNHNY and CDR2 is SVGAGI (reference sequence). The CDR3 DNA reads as TGTGCCAGCAGAATCGCCGGGACAGGGGGGTACGAGCAGTACTTC. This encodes CASRIAGTGGYEQYF.

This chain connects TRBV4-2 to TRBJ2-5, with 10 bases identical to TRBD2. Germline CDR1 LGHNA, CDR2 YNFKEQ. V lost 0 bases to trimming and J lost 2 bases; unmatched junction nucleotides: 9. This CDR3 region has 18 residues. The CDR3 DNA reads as TGTGCCAGCAGCCAAGATTTGCTAGCGGGGGCCCAACAAGAGACCCAGTACTTC. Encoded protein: CASSQDLLAGAQQETQYF.

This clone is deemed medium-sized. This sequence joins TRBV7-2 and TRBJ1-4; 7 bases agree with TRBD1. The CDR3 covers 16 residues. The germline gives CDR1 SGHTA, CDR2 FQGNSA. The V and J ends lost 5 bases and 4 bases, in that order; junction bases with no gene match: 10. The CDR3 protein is CASSLRQGAFNEKLFF. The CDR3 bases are TGTGCCAGCAGCCTCCGACAGGGTGCCTTTAATGAAAAACTGTTTTTT. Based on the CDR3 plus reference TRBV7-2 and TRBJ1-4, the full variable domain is GAGVSQSPSNKVTEKGKDVELRCDPISGHTALYWYRQSLGQGLEFLIYFQGNSAPDKSGLPSDRFSAERTGGSVSTLTIQRTQQEDSAVYLCASSLRQGAFNEKLFFGSGTQLSVL.

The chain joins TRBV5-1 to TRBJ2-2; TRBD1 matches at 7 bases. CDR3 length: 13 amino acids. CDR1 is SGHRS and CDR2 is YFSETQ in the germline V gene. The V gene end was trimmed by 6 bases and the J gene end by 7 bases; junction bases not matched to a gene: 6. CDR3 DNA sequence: TGCGCCAGCACCGACCAGGGGGACGGGGAGCTGTTTTTT. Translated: CASTDQGDGELFF.

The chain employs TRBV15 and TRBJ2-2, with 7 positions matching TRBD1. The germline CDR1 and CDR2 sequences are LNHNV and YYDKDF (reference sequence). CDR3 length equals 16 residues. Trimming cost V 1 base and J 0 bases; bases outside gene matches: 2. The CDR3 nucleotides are TGTGCCACCAGCAGAGGACAGGGCTCGAACACCGGGGAGCTGTTTTTT. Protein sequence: CATSRGQGSNTGELFF.

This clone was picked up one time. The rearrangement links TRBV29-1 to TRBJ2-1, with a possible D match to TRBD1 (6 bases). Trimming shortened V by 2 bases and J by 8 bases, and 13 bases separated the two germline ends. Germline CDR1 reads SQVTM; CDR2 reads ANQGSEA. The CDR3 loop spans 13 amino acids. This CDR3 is CSVEIGQWDEQFF. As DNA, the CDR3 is TGCAGCGTTGAAATCGGACAGTGGGATGAGCAGTTCTTC.